The clone carrying this TCR beta chain was seen at least ten times. The target antigen is unknown. Using RNA template, CDR3s of TCR alpha and beta were amplified with iRepertoire arm-PCR. MiXCR was run by TCRdb on the multiplex PCR reads, yielding one entry per CDR3 protein. The table records 100,000 to 150,000 distinct CDR3 sequences, 24% of them present only once. Trimming removed 5 bases at V and 7 bases at J, with 15 bases between. The CDR3 loop spans 14 amino acids. Germline CDR1 and CDR2: MNHEY and SMNVEV (reference sequence). The sample comes from a study of glioma-infiltrating T cells. Study results and limitations: Tissue-blood divergence was below expectation in non-neoplastic patients, above in gliomas.

The receptor's source is a human donor with low-grade glioma or glioblastoma, undergoing nonglioma brain surgery, or in good health (not recorded which). The chain links TRBV27 to TRBJ2-1, with D perhaps matching TRBD1 (5 bases). The sample consisted of glioma tissue, nonneoplastic brain tissue, or PBMCs (not recorded which). The CDR3 loop is CASSPRKAGNEQFF. Here the CDR3 DNA reads TGTGCCAGCAGTCCCCGGAAGGCAGGGAATGAGCAGTTCTTC.